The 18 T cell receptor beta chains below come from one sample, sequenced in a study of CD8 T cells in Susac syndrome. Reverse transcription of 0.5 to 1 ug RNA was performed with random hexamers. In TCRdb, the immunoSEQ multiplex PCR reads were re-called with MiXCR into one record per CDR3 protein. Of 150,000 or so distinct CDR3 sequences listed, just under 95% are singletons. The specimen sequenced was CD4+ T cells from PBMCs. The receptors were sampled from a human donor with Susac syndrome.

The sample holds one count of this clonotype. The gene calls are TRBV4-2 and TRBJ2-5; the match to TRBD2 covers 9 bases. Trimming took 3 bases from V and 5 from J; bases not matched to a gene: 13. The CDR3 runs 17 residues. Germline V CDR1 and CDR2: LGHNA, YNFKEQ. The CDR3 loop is CASSQGGAGGRGETQYF. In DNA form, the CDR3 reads TGTGCCAGCAGCCAGGGGGGAGCGGGAGGCCGAGGGGAGACCCAGTACTTC.

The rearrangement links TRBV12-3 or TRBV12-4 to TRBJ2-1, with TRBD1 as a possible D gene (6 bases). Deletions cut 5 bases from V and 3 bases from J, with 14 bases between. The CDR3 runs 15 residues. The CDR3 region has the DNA TGTGCCAGCAGTCGGACAGTTAACTTCTACAATGAGCAGTTCTTC. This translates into CASSRTVNFYNEQFF.

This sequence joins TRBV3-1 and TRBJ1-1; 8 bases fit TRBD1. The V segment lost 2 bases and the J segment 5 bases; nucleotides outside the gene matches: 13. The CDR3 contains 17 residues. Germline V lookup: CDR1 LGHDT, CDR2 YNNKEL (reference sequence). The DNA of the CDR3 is TGTGCCAGCAGCCAAACCCGAAATCACAGGGGGGGAACTGAAGCTTTCTTT. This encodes CASSQTRNHRGGTEAFF.

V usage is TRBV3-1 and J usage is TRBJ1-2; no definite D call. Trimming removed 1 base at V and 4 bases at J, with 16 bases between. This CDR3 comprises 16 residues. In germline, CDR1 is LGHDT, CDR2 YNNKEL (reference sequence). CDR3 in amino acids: CASSQGLNIPAYGYTF. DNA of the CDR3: TGTGCCAGCAGCCAAGGTCTCAACATCCCAGCCTATGGCTACACCTTC.

CDR3 loop: CASSHFTREQFF. The CDR3, as DNA: TGTGCCAGCAGCCATTTTACGCGGGAGCAGTTCTTC. V and J are TRBV7-2 and TRBJ2-1; D ambiguous. This CDR3 is 12 amino acids long. Trimming took off 5 bases at V and 10 bases at J, with 12 bases between the two ends. Per the germline V gene, CDR1 is SGHTA and CDR2 is FQGNSA.

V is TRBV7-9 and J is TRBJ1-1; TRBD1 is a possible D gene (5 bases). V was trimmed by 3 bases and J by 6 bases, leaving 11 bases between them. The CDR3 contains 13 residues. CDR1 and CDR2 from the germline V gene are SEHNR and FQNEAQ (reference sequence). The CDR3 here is CASSLDGTAEAFF. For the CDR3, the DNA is TGTGCCAGCAGCTTGGATGGGACGGCTGAAGCTTTCTTT.

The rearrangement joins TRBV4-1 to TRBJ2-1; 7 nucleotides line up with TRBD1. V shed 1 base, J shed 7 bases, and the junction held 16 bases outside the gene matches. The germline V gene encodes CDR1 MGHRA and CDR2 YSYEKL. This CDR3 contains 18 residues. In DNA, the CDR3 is TGCGCCAGCAGCCAAGTGGGGGCCGCAGGGGGTGCGCGAAATGAGCAGTTCTTC. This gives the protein CASSQVGAAGGARNEQFF.

This CDR3 is CASSPRSAGGVGETQYF. The CDR3 DNA reads TGTGCCAGCAGCCCGCGGAGTGCGGGGGGGGTTGGGGAGACCCAGTACTTC. The gene calls are TRBV4-2 and TRBJ2-5; 9 bases are shared with TRBD2. The CDR3 contains 17 residues. Losses at the gene ends were 4 bases for V and 5 bases for J; bases not matched to a gene: 14. Germline V gene lookup returns CDR1 LGHNA and CDR2 YNFKEQ.

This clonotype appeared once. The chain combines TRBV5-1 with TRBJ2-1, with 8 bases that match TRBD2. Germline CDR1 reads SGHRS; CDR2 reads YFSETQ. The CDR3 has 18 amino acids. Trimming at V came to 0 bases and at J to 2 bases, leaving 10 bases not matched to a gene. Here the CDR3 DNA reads TGCGCCAGCAGCTTGGCAGCGGGGGCCACCCCGGCCTACAATGAGCAGTTCTTC. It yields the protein CASSLAAGATPAYNEQFF.

Here the CDR3 reads CASSAGYEQYF. Written as DNA, the CDR3 is TGCGCCAGCAGCGCTGGTTACGAGCAGTACTTC. This sequence joins TRBV5-1 and TRBJ2-7; D is ambiguous. The length of the CDR3 is 11 residues. Trimming pared 4 bases from V and 4 bases from J, leaving 6 bases between. The germline V gene encodes CDR1 SGHRS and CDR2 YFSETQ.

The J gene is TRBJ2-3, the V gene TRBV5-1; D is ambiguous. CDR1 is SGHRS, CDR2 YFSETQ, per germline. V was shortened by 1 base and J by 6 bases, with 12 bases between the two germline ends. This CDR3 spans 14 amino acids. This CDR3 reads CASSLTSLEDTQYF. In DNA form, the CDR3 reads TGCGCCAGCAGCTTGACGTCTTTAGAGGATACGCAGTATTTT. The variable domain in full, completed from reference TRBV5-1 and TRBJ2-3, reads KAGVTQTPRYLIKTRGQQVTLSCSPISGHRSVSWYQQTPGQGLQFLFEYFSETQRNKGNFPGRFSGRQFSNSRSEMNVSTLELGDSALYLCASSLTSLEDTQYFGPGTRLTVL.

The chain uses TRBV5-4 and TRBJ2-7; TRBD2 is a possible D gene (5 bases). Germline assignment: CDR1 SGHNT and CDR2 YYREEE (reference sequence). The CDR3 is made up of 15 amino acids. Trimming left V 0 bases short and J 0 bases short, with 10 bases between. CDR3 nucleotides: TGTGCCAGCAGCTTGGCGACGGGGAGCTCCTACGAGCAGTACTTC. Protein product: CASSLATGSSYEQYF. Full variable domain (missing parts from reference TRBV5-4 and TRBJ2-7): ETGVTQSPTHLIKTRGQQVTLRCSSQSGHNTVSWYQQALGQGPQFIFQYYREEENGRGNFPPRFSGLQFPNYSSELNVNALELDDSALYLCASSLATGSSYEQYFGPGTRLTVT.

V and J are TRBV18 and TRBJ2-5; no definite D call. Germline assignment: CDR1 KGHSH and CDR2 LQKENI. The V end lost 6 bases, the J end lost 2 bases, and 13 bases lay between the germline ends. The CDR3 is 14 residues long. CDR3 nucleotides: TGTGCCAGCTCCCGCTTTGGACCTCAAGAGACCCAGTACTTC. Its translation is CASSRFGPQETQYF.

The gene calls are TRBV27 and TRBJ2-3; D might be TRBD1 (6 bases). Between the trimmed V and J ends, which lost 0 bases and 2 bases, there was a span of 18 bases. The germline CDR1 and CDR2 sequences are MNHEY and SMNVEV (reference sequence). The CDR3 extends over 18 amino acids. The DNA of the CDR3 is TGTGCCAGCAGTTTATCGAGGCTAAGACAGGAGCACACAGATACGCAGTATTTT. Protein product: CASSLSRLRQEHTDTQYF.

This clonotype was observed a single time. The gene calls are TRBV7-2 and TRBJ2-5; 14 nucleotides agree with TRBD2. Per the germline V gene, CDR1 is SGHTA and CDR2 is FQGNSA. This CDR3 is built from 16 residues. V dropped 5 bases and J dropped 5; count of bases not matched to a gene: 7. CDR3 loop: CASSLGLAGDRETQYF. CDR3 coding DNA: TGTGCCAGCAGCCTGGGACTAGCGGGAGATAGGGAGACCCAGTACTTC.

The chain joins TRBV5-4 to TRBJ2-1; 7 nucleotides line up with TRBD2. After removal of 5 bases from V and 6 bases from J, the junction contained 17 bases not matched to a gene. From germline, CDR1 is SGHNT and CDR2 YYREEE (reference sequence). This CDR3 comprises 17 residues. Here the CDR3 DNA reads TGTGCCAGCAGACTGACTAGCCGGAACGCATTAACCAATGAGCAGTTCTTC. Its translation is CASRLTSRNALTNEQFF.

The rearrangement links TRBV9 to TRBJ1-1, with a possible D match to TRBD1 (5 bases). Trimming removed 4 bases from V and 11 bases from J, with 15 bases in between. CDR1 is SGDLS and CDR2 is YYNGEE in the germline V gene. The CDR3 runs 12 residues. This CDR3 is CASSSDTYSAFF. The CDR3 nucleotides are TGTGCCAGCAGCTCGGACACCTATAGTGCTTTCTTT.

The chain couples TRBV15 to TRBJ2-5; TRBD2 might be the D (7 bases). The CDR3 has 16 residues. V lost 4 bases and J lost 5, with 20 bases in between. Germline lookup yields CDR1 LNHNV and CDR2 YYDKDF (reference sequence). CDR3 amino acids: CATSIRSGQRGETQYF. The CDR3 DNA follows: TGTGCCACCAGCATCAGGAGTGGACAGCGGGGCGAGACCCAGTACTTC.